The present T cell receptor beta chain was sequenced within a study of cytomegalovirus exposure and HLA in healthy donors (dated by TCRdb to 2016 to 2017). Context from the whole study: According to an earlier analysis of 450 to 650 of the donors, some 170 million T cells yielded 117 million unique TCR beta sequences and around 280 Gb of sequence data. The study aimed to test whether cataloging public T cell receptors could reveal signatures of past pathogen exposure. The study combined high-throughput TCR immunosequencing, statistical association of individual TCRs with disease status, and machine learning to predict cytomegalovirus infection status. To decide whether each TCR beta V gene segment behaved as functional or pseudogenic, an earlier analysis of approximately 590 of the donors relied on high-throughput TCR beta sequencing. The later analysis used no new phenotypic data to find candidate immune exposures, relying instead on TCR beta sequences and their occurrence across donors. A later analysis re-examined previously published TCR beta repertoires from just over 650 donors and added high-resolution HLA genotyping to investigate patterns of TCR occurrence. The number of typed donors differed by locus: about 620-630 for A, B, C, DRB1 and DQB1; 522 for DQA1; about 600 for DPA1; and about 450 for DPB1. Genome-wide SNP genotypes for about 55% of the roughly 670 donors were used in a later genetic analysis, which treated that subset as a discovery cohort. The study profiled the T cell repertoires of approximately 700 subjects by immunosequencing and related them to cytomegalovirus serostatus. Donor age, sex, ethnicity and CMV serostatus were compiled together with the repertoire data. Four or five DR-DQ haplotypes were handled as single units for association and clustering because linkage in the cohort was strong. Besides the first cohort of some 670 subjects, a separate validation cohort made up of 90 to 150 different subjects was used. Across 300 to 400 genotyped donors of the cohort, an average of approximately 200,000 unique TCR beta nucleotide sequences per donor were sequenced, and around 20% of those sequences were non-productive. About 300 gigabases of sequencing data and around 85 million unique TCR sequences made up an early release that covered around 640 HLA-typed donors. All discovery cohort repertoires had been generated on a single sequencing platform. HLA typing included class I and class II loci at four-digit resolution. Of the roughly 400 genotyped donors, less than 90% were placed in the genetic ancestry cluster associated with self-reported Caucasian donors.

Findings and caveats that apply to the study as a whole: Immune exposure information for the cohort was limited to CMV serostatus. It was suggested by the authors that the approach could potentially be generalized to other disease states and immunological phenotypes. A total of about 180 TCR beta chains were listed by the study as associated with cytomegalovirus. Several of the top co-occurrence clusters appeared to be linked to parvovirus B19, influenza, CMV and Epstein-Barr virus, according to a later analysis. A further reported finding was that TCR beta sequences accurately predicted the HLA-A and HLA-B alleles for most subjects in the first cohort. A later analysis found that most CMV-associated TCR beta chains appeared HLA-restricted, with HLA associations seemingly driven largely by CMV exposure. The presence/absence analyses assumed that sequencing depth was roughly uniform across donors, and that assumption may not be true. Specific HLA alleles were associated with around 18,000 TCR beta sequences at a false discovery rate of 0.05 in a later analysis. In a later genetic analysis, a missense DCLRE1C variant was associated with V-gene and J-gene trimming of TCR beta chains, and the association was replicated in an independent cohort. Because counts were too low, seventeen rarely observed V segments, including chromosome 9 orphons, were excluded from the earlier analysis of fewer than 650 of the donors. The classifier was reported to diagnose cytomegalovirus status with high specificity and sensitivity in both the original cohort and the validation cohort. The sequencing pipeline was judged likely to have produced a cluster of highly shared sequence variants as a technical artifact. A few of the identified cytomegalovirus-associated TCR beta chains were confirmed in vitro to be specific for cytomegalovirus antigens. Most TCR sequences were seen in very few donors, while some public TCRs were found in many individuals. A later analysis found that HLA-associated TCR beta chains were more clonally expanded and had lower generation probabilities than equally common non-associated chains. In a later genetic analysis, fewer N-insertions in productive TCRs were reported among donors in an Asian-associated ancestry cluster than the roughly 640-donor mean. An earlier analysis of approximately 540 of the donors showed that most TCR beta V segments appeared in productive rearrangements either about 90% or about 30% of the time, which broadly matched IMGT annotations. This cohort had only TCR beta chains sequenced, and the lack of alpha or paired-chain data limited which features could be detected. When HLA alleles, especially DR and DQ, strongly co-occurred, TCR associations were difficult to assign to individual alleles. A later analysis found that TCR association rates varied across HLA loci, with DRB1 alleles showing the most associated TCRs and HLA-C alleles the fewest. Linkage disequilibrium might explain the correlated functional status among segregating V segments, but an unknown experimental factor could not be excluded. HLA typing was unavailable for some donors at each locus, so association tests used only the typed subset.

This clone has just a few counts. Its antigen specificity is not known. Base qualities were left out, and no much larger clone turns up one base away. The cohort consisted of more than 650 healthy bone marrow donors. Cohort members were all nominally healthy when sampled, although unrecorded immune exposures were likely present. The donor was CMV seropositive and belonged to the group of 250 to 300 seropositive cohort members. A peripheral blood sample was provided by each donor, and peripheral blood mononuclear cells were used for TCR beta sequencing. Genomic DNA was extracted from the blood cell samples with the Qiagen DNeasy Blood Extraction Kit. The library was built by means of the immunoSEQ multiplex PCR assay. For the multiplex PCR, a mixture combining 60 forward primers for TCR Vbeta segments and 13 reverse primers for TCR Jbeta segments was used. The CDR3 region of rearranged TCR beta genes was amplified from genomic DNA with a multiplex PCR assay. On the Illumina HiSeq System, the amplified TCR beta libraries were sequenced as 87-base-pair reads. Per the original workflow: A later analysis tallied roughly 78 million unique TCR beta chains across the approximately 670 repertoires, and about 12 million of those chains were shared by two or more donors. Raw reads were error-corrected and collapsed into unique sequences by a nearest-neighbor algorithm in which closely related sequences were merged to remove PCR and sequencing errors. Alignment of CDR3 sequences to IMGT reference sequences was used to assign V, D and J gene segments. For a sequence to be retained, a match of at least six nucleotides was required to both a V gene segment and a J gene segment. Rearrangements were classified as productive when the CDR3 lacked stop codons and remained in frame with V and J, and all other rearrangements were classified as non-productive. CDR3 was defined by IMGT convention, running from the second conserved V-encoded cysteine to the conserved J-encoded phenylalanine. Sequences without an unambiguous match to a single V gene segment were excluded from the earlier analysis of several hundred of the donors. An earlier analysis of 587 of the donors classified V segments as functional when productive rearrangements were above 56.7% and as segregating when the standard deviation between donors was above 5%. A statistical classification framework was built for diagnosing cytomegalovirus status from the catalog of TCR beta chain sequences. In a later analysis, TCR nucleotide sequences were compared against IMGT/GENE-DB human TR gene sequences so that V and J genes could be assigned. Using the TCRdist pipeline, a later analysis assigned CDR3 sequences along with most-parsimonious VDJ recombination scenarios. A later analysis defined each TCR beta chain by its CDR3 amino acid sequence plus V-gene family, and excluded reads lacking a unique V-gene family. As a way to deal with suspected cross-contamination and a sequencing artifact, a later analysis dropped approximately 570 nucleotide sequences that were highly shared and had low generation probability. In a later analysis, a clonal expansion index was calculated for each public chain from normalized within-repertoire ranks of inferred template counts. Generation probabilities in a later analysis came from a VDJ recombination model fitted to out-of-frame rearrangements, and those results were checked against IGoR. A later analysis scored TCR-TCR, TCR-HLA and TCR-CMV co-occurrence with hypergeometric tests, applying a repertoire-size bias correction to TCR pairs. In a later analysis, false discovery rates were estimated by permuting HLA or CMV assignments 20 times. In a later analysis, co-occurring TCRs were grouped using DBSCAN, and TCRdist sequence similarity was added for clustering within HLA-allele-positive subsets. For co-occurrence clustering, repertoires with fewer than 30,000 or more than 120,000 public chains were excluded, along with five or six repertoires with anomalous nucleotide sharing. In its TCRdb copy, this immuneACCESS table keeps in-frame sequences only and misses some clones. Where compared with another copy, unresolved V genes explain less than half of these, and the others have no known cause. Clone size and the V and J calls come from that table; the DNA yielded D and trimming. Present in this sample are roughly 100,000 clones, 65% to 90% of which were seen just once. Of the sample, 6% to 8% falls within the top ten clones.

The sequence derives from a man aged 25 to 40 in good health and CMV-seropositive. Material for sequencing was PBMCs.

The CDR3 here reads CASSKDGGSSYEQYF. The sequence in DNA is TGTGCCAGCAGCAAAGATGGAGGGAGCTCCTACGAGCAGTACTTC. The chain was built from TRBV21-1 and TRBJ2-7; the DNA was not used to check the table's D call, TRBD2. TRBV21-1 is assigned pseudogene status. The CDR3 runs 15 amino acids, cysteine and phenylalanine included. The kept DNA is CDR3 alone, 45 bases in frame from the first base.